This T cell receptor beta chain was recorded in a study of blood T cell repertoires in COVID-19. Study background: Researchers got acute and convalescent COVID-19 samples from the United States, Italy and Spain. The analysed material was cDNA or gDNA that came from T cells, B-cell-depleted T cells, or PBMCs.

As originally analysed: Estimates of nucleated cell counts were drawn from the amplification of reference gene primers. Sequencing used immunoSEQ multiplex PCR; TCRdb keeps in-frame clones, though not all of them. The V and J calls and clone size are taken from that table; D and trimming were inferred from the DNA. The sample consists of 120,000 to 150,000 clones, 80% to 90% of them appearing once. The CDR3 loop spans 16 amino acids. V shed 6 bases, J shed 3 bases, and the junction held 9 bases outside the gene matches. Germline CDR1 is KGHSH and CDR2 is LQKENI. Sequencing was done on a sample of peripheral blood. The chain joins TRBV18 to TRBJ1-5, with TRBD1 matching 9 bases. This receptor was obtained from a human donor in a cohort sampled during active COVID-19. The CDR3 loop reads CASSANGQGNNQPQHF. Written as DNA, the CDR3 is TGTGCCAGCTCGGCGAACGGACAGGGGAACAATCAGCCCCAGCATTTT.